These 31 T cell receptor beta chains originate from one sample sequenced in a study of blood T cell repertoires in COVID-19 (dated by TCRdb to the early 2020s). Libraries were made using the immunoSEQ multiplex PCR assay. Drawn from immuneACCESS, this table holds only the in-frame rearrangements with V and J called that TCRdb kept. Clones are partly lost; checked studies trace under half to an unresolved V gene and leave the rest unexplained. Recorded for this sample are over 55,000 clones; 82% of them occurred a single time. The ten largest make up less than 25% of the sample. The sequencing input was peripheral blood. Receptor source: a woman aged 60-75 years with acute or convalescent COVID-19.

This sequence joins TRBV21-1 and TRBJ1-4; TRBD1, as called in the table, went unchecked against the DNA. TRBV21-1 is a pseudogene. The CDR3 covers 15 residues. The CDR3 region is CASSPDRITNEKLFF. CDR3 DNA sequence: TGTGCCAGCAGCCCGGACAGAATAACTAATGAAAAACTGTTTTTT.

This clone has only one observation. The chain combines TRBV18 with TRBJ1-5; D is undetermined. This CDR3 region has 15 residues. CDR1 KGHSH and CDR2 LQKENI come from the germline V gene. Trimming removed 6 bases from V and 4 bases from J, with 16 bases in between. CDR3 in DNA: TGTGCCAGCTCCCGGACGGAGGAAGGAAATCAGCCCCAGCATTTT. Translating gives CASSRTEEGNQPQHF.

J is TRBJ1-2 and V is TRBV10-3; D not certain. This CDR3 has 13 amino acids. Germline assignment: CDR1 ENHRY and CDR2 SYGVKD. Between the trimmed V and J ends, which lost 6 bases and 6 bases, there was a span of 14 bases. CDR3 nucleotide sequence: TGTGCCATCAGGACTTCGGAGGAGAATGGCTACACCTTC. Translating it yields CAIRTSEENGYTF.

The rearrangement links TRBV6-5 to TRBJ1-4; 7 bases are shared with TRBD1. The V gene end was trimmed by 5 bases and the J gene end by 8 bases; junction bases not matched to a gene: 8. Germline loops: CDR1 MNHEY, CDR2 SVGAGI. The CDR3 loop spans 14 amino acids. CDR3 in amino acids: CASSQGPGQEKLFF. The CDR3 nucleotides read TGTGCCAGCAGTCAGGGACCGGGACAGGAAAAACTGTTTTTT.

The chain has TRBV7-2 and TRBJ2-1; the match to TRBD2 covers 7 bases. Germline V gives CDR1 SGHTA, CDR2 FQGNSA. After removal of 4 bases from V and 3 bases from J, the junction contained 3 bases not matched to a gene. The CDR3 is 14 residues long. The CDR3 DNA reads as TGTGCCAGCAGCTCAACTAGCGACTACAATGAGCAGTTCTTC. Protein: CASSSTSDYNEQFF.

The chain couples TRBV12-3 or TRBV12-4 to TRBJ1-2; 7 bases map to TRBD1. The CDR3 is 13 amino acids. V lost 5 bases, J lost 2 bases, and 2 bases stayed unmatched. The CDR3 region has the DNA TGTGCCAGCAGTCAACAGGGGAACTATGGCTACACCTTC. Its protein product is CASSQQGNYGYTF.

The chain links TRBV5-6 to TRBJ1-2; maybe TRBD1 (6 bases). The CDR3 loop spans 13 amino acids. The V and J ends lost 4 bases and 4 bases respectively, with 11 bases between them. In germline, CDR1 is SGHDT, CDR2 YYEEEE. CDR3 sequence reads: CASSQGHSYGYTF. The CDR3 DNA follows: TGTGCCAGCAGCCAGGGACACAGCTATGGCTACACCTTC.

V is TRBV5-4 and J is TRBJ2-1; a weak D match, TRBD1 (6 bases). Trimming stripped 5 bases from V and 5 bases from J, with 14 bases between. The CDR3 extends over 14 amino acids. Germline V lookup: CDR1 SGHNT, CDR2 YYREEE (reference sequence). The CDR3 coding sequence is TGTGCCAGCAGGCCCGGGACACAGAACAATGAGCAGTTCTTC. Its protein is CASRPGTQNNEQFF. Full variable domain (rest looked up from reference TRBV5-4 and TRBJ2-1): ETGVTQSPTHLIKTRGQQVTLRCSSQSGHNTVSWYQQALGQGPQFIFQYYREEENGRGNFPPRFSGLQFPNYSSELNVNALELDDSALYLCASRPGTQNNEQFFGPGTRLTVL.

The gene calls are TRBV6-1 and TRBJ1-5; D might be TRBD1 (5 bases). The V gene's germline CDR1 is MNHNS and CDR2 SASEGT. This CDR3 spans 16 amino acids. Trimming removed 2 bases at V and 1 base at J, with 12 bases between. The CDR3 nucleotides read TGTGCCAGCAGTGAATTAGCCAGGGTGAGCAATCAGCCCCAGCATTTT. Amino acids: CASSELARVSNQPQHF.

The chain has TRBV24-1 and TRBJ2-1; 10 bases map to TRBD1. This CDR3 contains 16 residues. CDR1 and CDR2 from the germline V gene are KGHDR and SFDVKD. With 1 base clipped from V and 8 bases from J, the junction kept 7 bases outside the gene matches. The CDR3 loop is CATSDFLGTGVDEQFF. CDR3 in DNA: TGTGCCACCAGTGATTTTCTCGGGACAGGGGTCGATGAGCAGTTCTTC.

The chain couples TRBV19 to TRBJ1-4; D is perhaps TRBD1 (5 bases). The germline CDR1 and CDR2 sequences are LNHDA and SQIVND (reference sequence). Trimming left V 5 bases short and J 0 bases short, with 13 bases between. The CDR3 length is 16 residues. In DNA, the CDR3 is TGTGCCAGTAGTCGACAGATTCCGTCAACTAATGAAAAACTGTTTTTT. Protein: CASSRQIPSTNEKLFF. The complete variable domain, with remaining parts taken from reference TRBV19 and TRBJ1-4, reads DGGITQSPKYLFRKEGQNVTLSCEQNLNHDAMYWYRQDPGQGLRLIYYSQIVNDFQKGDIAEGYSVSREKKESFPLTVTSAQKNPTAFYLCASSRQIPSTNEKLFFGSGTQLSVL.

The V call is TRBV18, the J call TRBJ2-7, with TRBD1 matching 8 bases. Looked up from germline, CDR1 is KGHSH and CDR2 is LQKENI. V was clipped by 3 bases and J by 5 bases; unmatched bases: 9. The CDR3 has 15 residues. CDR3: CASSPPGTGRHEQYF. CDR3 sequence (DNA): TGTGCCAGCTCACCCCCTGGGACAGGACGACACGAGCAGTACTTC.

The chain recombines TRBV20-1 with TRBJ2-5; tentatively, D is TRBD1 (6 bases). Germline V gene lookup returns CDR1 DFQATT and CDR2 SNEGSKA (reference sequence). V lost 3 bases and J 0 bases, leaving 20 bases between the germline ends. The CDR3 loop spans 17 amino acids. Here the CDR3 reads CSASQGPGQGYQETQYF. CDR3 in DNA: TGCAGTGCTAGTCAGGGCCCGGGCCAGGGGTACCAAGAGACCCAGTACTTC.

The J gene is TRBJ1-2, the V gene TRBV6-1; D possibly corresponds to TRBD1 (5 bases). This CDR3 has 15 residues. V was clipped by 1 base and J by 1 base, with 10 bases between them. Per germline, CDR1 MNHNS and CDR2 SASEGT. CDR3 residues: CASSEVGDYNYGYTF. The CDR3 DNA is TGTGCCAGCAGTGAAGTAGGGGACTATAACTATGGCTACACCTTC.

DNA for the CDR3: TGTGCCTACAGGGGGGCGGACAATGAGCAGTTCTTC. Protein sequence: CAYRGADNEQFF. The V and J genes are TRBV10-3 and TRBJ2-1; 8 bases agree with TRBD1. V trimming: 11 bases; J trimming: 5 bases; junction bases outside the gene matches: 5. In germline, CDR1 is ENHRY, CDR2 SYGVKD. The CDR3 is 12 amino acids.

This rearrangement joins TRBV7-2 to TRBJ2-1; 8 bases agree with TRBD2. The V segment lost 3 bases and the J segment 1 base; nucleotides outside the gene matches: 11. Germline CDR1 is SGHTA and CDR2 is FQGNSA. The CDR3 consists of 18 residues. The CDR3 reads CASSFMGRAGESYNEQFF. CDR3 sequence (DNA): TGTGCCAGCAGCTTTATGGGGCGAGCGGGGGAGTCCTACAATGAGCAGTTCTTC.

The rearrangement joins TRBV11-2 to TRBJ1-1, with D perhaps matching TRBD1 (5 bases). V shed 5 bases and J shed 0 bases, with 13 bases lying between them. The CDR3 spans 15 residues. Germline lookup yields CDR1 SGHAT and CDR2 FQNNGV. CDR3 nucleotides: TGTGCCAGCAGCCAGGGTGTGAGTCTGAACACTGAAGCTTTCTTT. Its protein is CASSQGVSLNTEAFF.

In nucleotides, the CDR3 is TGTGCCAGCAGCTACCGACAGGGCGAAAAACTGTTTTTT. Its translation is CASSYRQGEKLFF. This chain connects TRBV9 to TRBJ1-4; 7 bases agree with TRBD1. The V gene end was trimmed by 4 bases and the J gene end by 8 bases; junction bases not matched to a gene: 5. The CDR3 totals 13 residues. Germline loops: CDR1 SGDLS, CDR2 YYNGEE.

The CDR3 loop reads CATRQHYGYTF. The CDR3, as DNA: TGTGCCACCCGACAGCACTATGGCTACACCTTC. V usage is TRBV19 and J usage is TRBJ1-2; D may be TRBD1 (5 bases). Germline V lookup: CDR1 LNHDA, CDR2 SQIVND (reference sequence). The CDR3 is made up of 11 amino acids. Deletions cut 10 bases from V and 3 bases from J, with 9 bases between.

The J gene is TRBJ1-1, the V gene TRBV5-1; D possibly corresponds to TRBD1 (5 bases). Germline-derived CDR1 and CDR2 are SGHRS and YFSETQ. The CDR3 spans 16 residues. The V and J ends lost 0 bases and 4 bases respectively, with 16 bases between them. This chain's CDR3 is CASSLVPLGLGTEAFF. The CDR3 DNA sequence: TGCGCCAGCAGCTTGGTACCTCTGGGACTGGGCACTGAAGCTTTCTTT.

The rearrangement uses TRBV4-1 and TRBJ2-7; TRBD2 matches at 11 bases. The trim removed 4 bases at V and 1 base at J, leaving 9 bases unmatched. Germline CDR1 and CDR2: MGHRA and YSYEKL. This CDR3 has 17 amino acids. The DNA of the CDR3 is TGCGCCAGCAGCCGCGCATTTGTAGCGGGGGGGTCCTACGAGCAGTACTTC. Encoded protein: CASSRAFVAGGSYEQYF.

The chain combines TRBV5-1 with TRBJ2-5, with 8 bases matching TRBD1. The CDR3 is 15 amino acids. The V segment lost 3 bases and the J segment 0 bases; nucleotides outside the gene matches: 4. CDR1 and CDR2 from the germline V gene are SGHRS and YFSETQ. The CDR3 nucleotides are TGCGCCAGCAGCTACCAACAGGGGGACCAAGAGACCCAGTACTTC. Its translation is CASSYQQGDQETQYF.

This clone was counted once. The chain uses TRBV7-2 and TRBJ2-7; 13 bases are shared with TRBD2. This CDR3 spans 18 amino acids. J was trimmed by 2 bases and V by 5 bases; bases with no gene match: 12. Per germline, CDR1 SGHTA and CDR2 FQGNSA. The CDR3 bases are TGTGCCAGCAGCGGCAGACTAGCGGGGGGTATCCTTACCTACGAGCAGTACTTC. It yields the protein CASSGRLAGGILTYEQYF.

The V call is TRBV27, the J call TRBJ1-5; tentative D call: TRBD1 (6 bases). In germline, CDR1 is MNHEY, CDR2 SMNVEV (reference sequence). This CDR3 contains 15 residues. Trimming pared 5 bases from V and 0 bases from J, leaving 11 bases between. The CDR3 DNA follows: TGTGCCAGCAGTCGGGACACCAATAGCAATCAGCCCCAGCATTTT. Translating it yields CASSRDTNSNQPQHF.

This clone was counted only a few times. The chain links TRBV5-1 to TRBJ2-1, with 12 bases identical to TRBD1. CDR1 is SGHRS and CDR2 is YFSETQ in the germline V gene. V was pared by 7 bases and J by 3 bases, with 17 bases of the junction left unmatched. The CDR3 contains 19 residues. CDR3 sequence: CASSRTGTGGAKNYNEQFF. CDR3 DNA: TGCGCCAGCTCTCGAACCGGGACAGGGGGCGCGAAGAACTACAATGAGCAGTTCTTC.

J is TRBJ2-1 and V is TRBV5-6, with 7 bases matching TRBD2. Germline V gene data show CDR1 as SGHDT and CDR2 as YYEEEE. J was trimmed by 5 bases and V by 0 bases; bases with no gene match: 5. This CDR3 spans 15 amino acids. The CDR3: CASSLGLADNNEQFF. The DNA for the CDR3 is TGTGCCAGCAGCTTGGGTCTAGCGGACAACAATGAGCAGTTCTTC.

This chain uses TRBV3-1 (or the pseudogene TRBV3-2) with TRBJ1-5; D unclear. CDR1 and CDR2 from the germline V gene are LGHDT and YNNKEL (reference sequence). This CDR3 comprises 12 residues. V dropped 1 base and J dropped 5 bases, with 3 bases sitting between them. CDR3 sequence (DNA): TGTGCCAGCAGCCAAGCTGATCAGCCCCAGCATTTT. It encodes CASSQADQPQHF.

V is TRBV6-2 or TRBV6-3 and J is TRBJ2-7, with D perhaps matching TRBD2 (7 bases). The germline gives CDR1 MNHEY, CDR2 SVGEGT. The CDR3 spans 13 residues. V was pared by 6 bases and J by 6 bases, with 15 bases between. The CDR3 region has the DNA TGTGCCAGCAGCCACGGGGGGCACTCCGAGCAGTACTTC. Protein product: CASSHGGHSEQYF.

The CDR3 region has the DNA TGTGCCAGCAGCAGGGACAGGGGTGGTGGCTACACCTTC. It translates to CASSRDRGGGYTF. The chain recombines TRBV7-8 with TRBJ1-2; 10 bases match TRBD1. CDR3 length: 13 residues. V was clipped by 5 bases and J by 7 bases; unmatched bases: 4. Germline values: CDR1 SGHVS, CDR2 FQNEAQ.

The J gene is TRBJ1-6, the V gene TRBV24-1; possibly TRBD1 for D (5 bases). Trimming left V 0 bases short and J 1 base short, with 18 bases between. Germline V lookup: CDR1 KGHDR, CDR2 SFDVKD. This CDR3 has 20 amino acids. The CDR3 DNA follows: TGTGCCACCAGTGATTTGATTTGGGGCCAGGTGGGGTCCTATAATTCACCCCTCCACTTT. Translation: CATSDLIWGQVGSYNSPLHF.

J is TRBJ1-4 and V is TRBV12-3 or TRBV12-4; 8 bases align to TRBD1. The CDR3 loop spans 12 amino acids. V lost 4 bases and J lost 10; bases outside the gene matches: 2. Written as DNA, the CDR3 is TGTGCCAGCAGTTCCGGGACAGGAAAACTGTTTTTT. It translates to CASSSGTGKLFF.